This TCR beta chain derives from a study of T-cell reconstitution after alpha-beta-depleted transplantation in children. General observations from the study: It was surviving recipient T cells and thymic progenitors that gave some patients high TCRbeta diversity at day 60. T-cell numbers and diversity one year post-transplant derived largely from freshly generated T cells. Several hundred expanded graft clones reportedly were the source of alpha-beta T cells about two months after transplant.

This clonotype appeared many times. Its antigen is currently unknown. Germline assignment: CDR1 SGHKS and CDR2 YYEKEE (reference sequence). The CDR3 runs to 17 residues. Trimming left V 0 bases short and J 2 bases short, with 15 bases between. Molecular barcoding with unique molecular identifiers was used for the TCRbeta library. A single record per CDR3 protein comes from TCRdb applying MiXCR to the PCR reads. The table has fewer than 550,000 distinct CDR3 sequences, more than 9% seen once. The chain employs TRBV5-5 and TRBJ1-5; perhaps TRBD1 as D (6 bases). This receptor was taken from a child aged 2-15 years with inherited bone marrow failure, due to receive a stem cell transplant. The sequencing here drew on PBMCs, taken before TCRalphabeta/CD19-depleted stem cell transplant. In DNA form, the CDR3 reads TGTGCCAGCAGCTTGGTAGGGCAGGGGACGGGCAATCAGCCCCAGCATTTT. It specifies CASSLVGQGTGNQPQHF.